The 3 T cell receptor beta chains in this list originate from one sample, sequenced in a study of shared clonotypes between healthy human individuals. Some clones are missing from TCRdb's copy, which holds only in-frame ones; the method was immunoSEQ multiplex PCR. This sample has roughly 680,000 clones; roughly two thirds occur once, and the top ten carry about 1.8%. Sample: memory CD4+ T cells sorted from blood. Subset meaning: CD45RA-negative fraction. These receptors were obtained from a woman aged 25 to 45 in good health.

This clone was counted a few times. Distinct nucleotide sequences in the sample also encode this CDR3. CDR3: CASTGLAAYNEQFF. The CDR3 DNA is TGTGCCAGTACAGGGCTAGCGGCATACAATGAGCAGTTCTTC. The chain is built from TRBV2 and TRBJ2-1, with a possible D match to TRBD2 (7 bases). CDR3 length: 14 residues. Germline V gives CDR1 SNHLY, CDR2 FYNNEI. With 9 bases removed from V and 4 bases from J, the gap between germline ends came to 16 bases. The whole variable domain, remainder taken from reference TRBV2 and TRBJ2-1, is EPEVTQTPSHQVTQMGQEVILRCVPISNHLYFYWYRQILGQKVEFLVSFYNNEISEKSEIFDDQFSVERPDGSNFTLKIRSTKLEDSAMYFCASTGLAAYNEQFFGPGTRLTVL.

The V gene is TRBV9, the J gene TRBJ2-1, with unresolved D. CDR1 SGDLS and CDR2 YYNGEE come from the germline V gene. The CDR3 consists of 15 residues. Trimming removed 1 base from V and 3 bases from J, with 11 bases in between. The CDR3, as DNA: TGTGCCAGCAGCGTATCTGGGTTTGACTACAATGAGCAGTTCTTC. It specifies CASSVSGFDYNEQFF.

This chain connects TRBV2 to TRBJ2-2, with 9 bases identical to TRBD2. CDR1 SNHLY and CDR2 FYNNEI come from the germline V gene. V dropped 4 bases and J dropped 7; count of bases not matched to a gene: 7. The CDR3 is 15 amino acids. CDR3 sequence (DNA): TGTGCCAGCAGTGGTCTAGCGGGAATTGTCGGGGAGCTGTTTTTT. Translation gives CASSGLAGIVGELFF.